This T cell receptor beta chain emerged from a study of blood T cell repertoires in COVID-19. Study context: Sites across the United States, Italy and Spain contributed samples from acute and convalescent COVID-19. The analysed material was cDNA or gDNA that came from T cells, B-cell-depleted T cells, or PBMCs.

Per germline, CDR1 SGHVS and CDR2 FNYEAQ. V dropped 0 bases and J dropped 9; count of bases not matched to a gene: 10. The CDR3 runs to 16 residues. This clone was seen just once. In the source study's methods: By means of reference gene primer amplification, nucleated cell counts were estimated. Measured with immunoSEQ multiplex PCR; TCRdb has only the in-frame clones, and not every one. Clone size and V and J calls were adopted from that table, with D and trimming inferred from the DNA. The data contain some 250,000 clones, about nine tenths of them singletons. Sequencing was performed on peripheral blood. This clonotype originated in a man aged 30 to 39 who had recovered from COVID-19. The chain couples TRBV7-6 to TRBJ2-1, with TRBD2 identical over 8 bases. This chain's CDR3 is CASSLAGGGPGGEQFF. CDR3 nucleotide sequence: TGTGCCAGCAGCTTAGCGGGCGGGGGGCCGGGAGGTGAGCAGTTCTTC.